These 29 T cell receptor beta chains were sequenced from one sample in a study of cytomegalovirus exposure and HLA in healthy donors. Primers: 60 Vbeta forward and 13 Jbeta reverse. Sequencing was performed with immunoSEQ multiplex PCR; in TCRdb, only in-frame clones are kept and a portion is missing. The table shows approximately 150,000 clones, with around 77% occurring only once. Sequences were obtained from PBMCs. These receptors were collected from a woman in her 30s in good health and CMV-seronegative.

V is TRBV10-1 and J is TRBJ2-1; TRBD2 matches at 7 bases. This CDR3 has 16 residues. V lost 3 bases and J lost 7; bases outside the gene matches: 12. Germline assignment: CDR1 WNHNN and CDR2 SYGVQD (reference sequence). DNA of the CDR3: TGCGCCAGCAGTGAAGGTCGGGGGGACCATGGGAATGAGCAGTTCTTC. It specifies CASSEGRGDHGNEQFF.

The chain employs TRBV5-1 and TRBJ1-3; no definite D call. V was pared by 5 bases and J by 7 bases, with 13 bases between. Germline V gene sequence: CDR1 SGHRS, CDR2 YFSETQ. This CDR3 is 13 amino acids long. CDR3 bases: TGCGCCAGCAGACCGGTCTGGGAGAACACCATATATTTT. This sequence encodes CASRPVWENTIYF.

The V gene is TRBV7-2, the J gene TRBJ1-1; TRBD1 agrees at 9 bases. Germline trimming cut 5 bases from V and 6 bases from J; bases unmatched to any gene: 7. The V gene's germline CDR1 is SGHTA and CDR2 FQGNSA. The CDR3 spans 14 residues. The CDR3 here is CASSQRQGGAEAFF. The CDR3, as DNA: TGTGCCAGCAGCCAAAGACAGGGGGGCGCTGAAGCTTTCTTT. Full variable domain (remainder filled in from reference TRBV7-2 and TRBJ1-1): GAGVSQSPSNKVTEKGKDVELRCDPISGHTALYWYRQSLGQGLEFLIYFQGNSAPDKSGLPSDRFSAERTGGSVSTLTIQRTQQEDSAVYLCASSQRQGGAEAFFGQGTRLTVV.

The V and J genes are TRBV18 and TRBJ2-7; 13 positions agree with TRBD2. Germline V gene sequence: CDR1 KGHSH, CDR2 LQKENI. The junction had 14 bases not matched to a gene; V was cut back by 3 bases and J by 6 bases. The CDR3 spans 18 residues. The CDR3, as DNA: TGTGCCAGCTCACCCCCACCAAGGACTAGCGGGGGCCCGGGCGAGCAGTACTTC. Translation gives CASSPPPRTSGGPGEQYF. Based on the CDR3 plus reference TRBV18 and TRBJ2-7, the full variable domain is NAGVMQNPRHLVRRRGQEARLRCSPMKGHSHVYWYRQLPEEGLKFMVYLQKENIIDESGMPKERFSAEFPKEGPSILRIQQVVRGDSAAYFCASSPPPRTSGGPGEQYFGPGTRLTVT.

The genes are TRBV7-2 and TRBJ2-1, with D unresolved. Trimming pared 0 bases from V and 2 bases from J, leaving 11 bases between. Germline-derived CDR1 and CDR2 are SGHTA and FQGNSA. This CDR3 has 16 amino acids. CDR3 DNA: TGTGCCAGCAGCTTAGCGTCATTGGCAGCCTACAATGAGCAGTTCTTC. The encoded protein is CASSLASLAAYNEQFF.

J is TRBJ2-7 and V is TRBV28; 8 positions agree with TRBD1. V shed 7 bases, J shed 2 bases, and the junction held 10 bases outside the gene matches. The CDR3 has 15 amino acids. Germline CDR1 reads MDHEN; CDR2 reads SYDVKM. In DNA, the CDR3 is TGTGCCAGCACCCCCAGGGGGACAGGTCCCTACGAGCAGTACTTC. Translating it yields CASTPRGTGPYEQYF.

The rearrangement uses TRBV14 and TRBJ1-2; no firm D call. Germline CDR1 SGHDN, CDR2 FVKESK. Trimming left V 0 bases short and J 8 bases short, with 13 bases between. The CDR3 runs 14 residues. CDR3 in amino acids: CASSQESGLGGYTF. Here the CDR3 DNA reads TGTGCCAGCAGCCAAGAAAGTGGCCTGGGCGGCTACACCTTC. The full variable domain, in which reference TRBV14 and TRBJ1-2 provide the parts outside the CDR3, is EAGVTQFPSHSVIEKGQTVTLRCDPISGHDNLYWYRRVMGKEIKFLLHFVKESKQDESGMPNNRFLAERTGGTYSTLKVQPAELEDSGVYFCASSQESGLGGYTFGSGTRLTVV.

The V and J genes are TRBV7-3 and TRBJ2-2, with TRBD2 matching 12 bases. Unmatched junction bases numbered 7, after V lost 4 bases and J lost 1 base. This CDR3 is 18 amino acids long. Germline-derived CDR1 and CDR2 are SGHTA and FQGTGA. The CDR3 bases are TGTGCCAGCAGCTCCCGGACTAGCGGGATTCAGAACACCGGGGAGCTGTTTTTT. Protein: CASSSRTSGIQNTGELFF.

Only one count was recorded for this clone. The chain is built from TRBV23-1 and TRBJ1-1; 7 bases align to TRBD1. TRBV23-1 carries the ORF label, with uncertain function. V lost 6 bases and J lost 0; bases outside the gene matches: 13. CDR3 length equals 17 residues. The CDR3: CASSPGGRRGLNTEAFF. CDR3 nucleotides: TGCGCCAGCAGCCCTGGGGGAAGGAGGGGGCTGAACACTGAAGCTTTCTTT.

The gene calls are TRBV5-1 and TRBJ1-3; 7 bases match TRBD1. The germline V gene encodes CDR1 SGHRS and CDR2 YFSETQ. CDR3 length: 15 residues. Trimming at V came to 0 bases and at J to 6 bases, leaving 6 bases not matched to a gene. CDR3 nucleotides: TGCGCCAGCAGCTTGGCGGGACAGATGGAAAACACCATATATTTT. Residues: CASSLAGQMENTIYF.

The table lists this clone with a few counts. The rearrangement uses TRBV9 and TRBJ2-7, with 8 bases matching TRBD1. This CDR3 has 16 amino acids. The germline V gene encodes CDR1 SGDLS and CDR2 YYNGEE. V lost 1 base and J lost 2; bases outside the gene matches: 8. The CDR3: CASSVNRDRSTYEQYF. The CDR3 DNA is TGTGCCAGCAGCGTAAACCGGGACAGGAGCACCTACGAGCAGTACTTC.

The J gene is TRBJ2-1, the V gene TRBV4-1; D not certain. The germline V gene has CDR1 MGHRA and CDR2 YSYEKL. The germline V and J ends were trimmed by 0 bases and 2 bases, with 26 bases remaining between them. There are 21 residues in the CDR3. The CDR3 sequence is CASSQDRVSRGVFKPYNEQFF. The DNA of the CDR3 is TGCGCCAGCAGCCAAGATCGCGTCTCTCGCGGAGTCTTCAAACCCTACAATGAGCAGTTCTTC.

The chain links TRBV18 to TRBJ1-2; 9 nucleotides match TRBD1. The CDR3 consists of 16 residues. CDR1 and CDR2 from the germline V gene are KGHSH and LQKENI. Trimming took 0 bases from V and 4 from J; bases not matched to a gene: 6. The CDR3 bases are TGTGCCAGCTCACCACCGCAGGGACAGGGACCCTATGGCTACACCTTC. This translates into CASSPPQGQGPYGYTF.

The chain employs TRBV30 and TRBJ2-5; D is perhaps TRBD2 (7 bases). The germline V and J ends were trimmed by 3 bases and 2 bases, with 19 bases remaining between them. The CDR3 runs to 16 residues. Germline V gene data show CDR1 as GTSNPN and CDR2 as SVGIG (reference sequence). In DNA, the CDR3 is TGTGCCTGGAGCCTAGGGGGGGCCTGGGGGCAAGAGACCCAGTACTTC. Translating gives CAWSLGGAWGQETQYF. Combining the CDR3 with reference TRBV30 and TRBJ2-5 gives the whole variable domain SQTIHQWPATLVQPVGSPLSLECTVEGTSNPNLYWYRQAAGRGLQLLFYSVGIGQISSEVPQNLSASRPQDRQFILSSKKLLLSDSGFYLCAWSLGGAWGQETQYFGPGTRLLVL.

The chain uses TRBV4-1 and TRBJ1-4; the D gene is possibly TRBD1 (5 bases). This CDR3 is 16 amino acids long. V was shortened by 0 bases and J by 5 bases, with 13 bases between the two germline ends. Germline V CDR1 and CDR2: MGHRA, YSYEKL. The CDR3 region is CASSQELGRENEKLFF. CDR3 nucleotide sequence: TGCGCCAGCAGCCAAGAGCTGGGACGGGAGAATGAAAAACTGTTTTTT.

V gene TRBV5-1 combines with J gene TRBJ2-7; D is uncertain. CDR1 is SGHRS, CDR2 YFSETQ, per germline. The CDR3 extends over 14 amino acids. V lost 0 bases to trimming and J lost 6 bases, with 13 bases between them. The CDR3, as DNA: TGCGCCAGCAGCTTGGAGCTTACCCCCCGCGAGCAGTACTTC. This gives the protein CASSLELTPREQYF. The complete variable domain, with remaining parts taken from reference TRBV5-1 and TRBJ2-7, reads KAGVTQTPRYLIKTRGQQVTLSCSPISGHRSVSWYQQTPGQGLQFLFEYFSETQRNKGNFPGRFSGRQFSNSRSEMNVSTLELGDSALYLCASSLELTPREQYFGPGTRLTVT.

This clone has just one count. The V call is TRBV15, the J call TRBJ1-1; D perhaps matches TRBD1 (6 bases). Trimming shortened V by 3 bases and J by 3 bases, and 11 bases separated the two germline ends. Germline V gene lookup returns CDR1 LNHNV and CDR2 YYDKDF (reference sequence). The CDR3 runs 14 residues. This chain's CDR3 is CATSSGQQYTEAFF. In nucleotides, the CDR3 is TGTGCCACCAGCAGCGGACAGCAGTACACTGAAGCTTTCTTT.

This clone was seen once. V and J are TRBV9 and TRBJ1-4; tentative D call: TRBD1 (5 bases). In germline, CDR1 is SGDLS, CDR2 YYNGEE. V was clipped by 0 bases and J by 0 bases, with 6 bases between them. This CDR3 is built from 15 residues. CDR3 DNA sequence: TGTGCCAGCAGCGTAGCGGGGGCAACTAATGAAAAACTGTTTTTT. Residues: CASSVAGATNEKLFF. Filled out from reference TRBV9 and TRBJ1-4, the complete variable domain reads DSGVTQTPKHLITATGQRVTLRCSPRSGDLSVYWYQQSLDQGLQFLIQYYNGEERAKGNILERFSAQQFPDLHSELNLSSLELGDSALYFCASSVAGATNEKLFFGSGTQLSVL.

V is TRBV7-6 and J is TRBJ1-2; D might be TRBD1 (5 bases). The CDR3 has 15 amino acids. Germline-derived CDR1 and CDR2 are SGHVS and FNYEAQ. The V end was cut by 1 base, the J end by 8 bases, with 17 bases between. The CDR3 nucleotides are TGTGCCAGCAGCTTAGGCCTTGGACAAGGAAAAGGCTACACCTTC. It codes for CASSLGLGQGKGYTF.

The rearrangement uses TRBV30 and TRBJ1-6; possible D gene TRBD1, 6 bases. CDR3 length equals 15 residues. Germline loops: CDR1 GTSNPN, CDR2 SVGIG (reference sequence). The V end was cut by 4 bases, the J end by 7 bases, with 17 bases between. In DNA, the CDR3 is TGTGCCTGGACCCCTTTGAGGGGGATGAATTCACCCCTCCACTTT. This sequence encodes CAWTPLRGMNSPLHF.

V gene TRBV5-4 combines with J gene TRBJ2-3; possible D gene TRBD2, 6 bases. There are 15 residues in the CDR3. V was cut by 3 bases and J by 0 bases, with 11 bases left in between. Looked up from germline, CDR1 is SGHNT and CDR2 is YYREEE (reference sequence). CDR3 amino acids: CASSSKRASTDTQYF. The CDR3 DNA reads TGTGCCAGCAGCTCGAAGCGGGCTAGCACAGATACGCAGTATTTT. Drawing the rest from reference TRBV5-4 and TRBJ2-3, the complete variable domain is ETGVTQSPTHLIKTRGQQVTLRCSSQSGHNTVSWYQQALGQGPQFIFQYYREEENGRGNFPPRFSGLQFPNYSSELNVNALELDDSALYLCASSSKRASTDTQYFGPGTRLTVL.

The sample holds a few counts of this clone. V is TRBV30 and J is TRBJ2-1; 10 nucleotides line up with TRBD2. Germline V CDR1 and CDR2: GTSNPN, SVGIG (reference sequence). V lost 2 bases to trimming and J lost 5 bases; unmatched junction nucleotides: 3. The CDR3 runs 14 residues. CDR3 DNA: TGTGCCTGGAGTAGGCTAGCGGGAGACAATGAGCAGTTCTTC. Its protein product is CAWSRLAGDNEQFF.

The rearrangement joins TRBV7-8 to TRBJ1-1; possibly TRBD1 for D (5 bases). Trimming removed 3 bases from V and 1 base from J, with 21 bases in between. Germline-derived CDR1 and CDR2 are SGHVS and FQNEAQ. The CDR3 contains 18 residues. The CDR3 DNA is TGTGCCAGCAGCTTCCCCCGCGGGGCCCCGTCGTGGAACACTGAAGCTTTCTTT. Residues: CASSFPRGAPSWNTEAFF.

The chain uses TRBV9 and TRBJ2-7; a weak D match, TRBD2 (6 bases). The germline V gene encodes CDR1 SGDLS and CDR2 YYNGEE. Deletions cut 0 bases from V and 2 bases from J, with 9 bases between. CDR3 length equals 14 residues. The CDR3 is CASSVDRGTYEQYF. CDR3 DNA sequence: TGTGCCAGCAGCGTAGATCGCGGGACCTACGAGCAGTACTTC.

The rearrangement links TRBV7-9 to TRBJ2-1, with 13 positions matching TRBD2. CDR1 is SEHNR, CDR2 FQNEAQ, per germline (reference sequence). The J segment lost 6 bases and the V segment lost 5 bases, leaving 7 bases of the junction unmatched. This CDR3 comprises 16 residues. The CDR3, as DNA: TGTGCCAGCAGCCGGGCCGGGACTAGCGGGATCAATGAGCAGTTCTTC. This sequence encodes CASSRAGTSGINEQFF.

The V and J genes are TRBV6-1 and TRBJ1-5, with D possibly TRBD1 on 6 matching bases. The CDR3 is 13 residues long. V lost 6 bases and J 7 bases, leaving 13 bases between the germline ends. Looked up from germline, CDR1 is MNHNS and CDR2 is SASEGT. CDR3 nucleotides: TGTGCCAGCAGCCTACAGGGAGGGCAGCCCCAGCATTTT. Encoded protein: CASSLQGGQPQHF.

The chain uses TRBV5-1 and TRBJ2-5, with TRBD2 identical over 15 bases. The germline V gene encodes CDR1 SGHRS and CDR2 YFSETQ. V lost 4 bases and J lost 4; bases outside the gene matches: 5. The CDR3 has 16 residues. The CDR3 sequence: CASSPGTSGGIETQYF. CDR3 bases: TGCGCCAGCAGCCCAGGGACTAGCGGGGGGATAGAGACCCAGTACTTC.

The chain has TRBV2 and TRBJ2-5; TRBD2 matches at 8 bases. Germline V gives CDR1 SNHLY, CDR2 FYNNEI. The J segment lost 2 bases and the V segment lost 8 bases, leaving 13 bases of the junction unmatched. The CDR3 sequence is 16 residues long. The CDR3 loop reads CASPGMAGGLQETQYF. CDR3 in DNA: TGTGCCAGCCCTGGTATGGCGGGAGGTCTACAAGAGACCCAGTACTTC.

The J gene is TRBJ1-5, the V gene TRBV9, with a possible D match to TRBD1 (5 bases). The CDR3 is 14 residues long. Per germline, CDR1 SGDLS and CDR2 YYNGEE. V lost 6 bases to trimming and J lost 1 base, with 11 bases between them. The CDR3 DNA sequence: TGTGCCAGCACCCCAGGGTCGAGCAATCAGCCCCAGCATTTT. This gives the protein CASTPGSSNQPQHF.